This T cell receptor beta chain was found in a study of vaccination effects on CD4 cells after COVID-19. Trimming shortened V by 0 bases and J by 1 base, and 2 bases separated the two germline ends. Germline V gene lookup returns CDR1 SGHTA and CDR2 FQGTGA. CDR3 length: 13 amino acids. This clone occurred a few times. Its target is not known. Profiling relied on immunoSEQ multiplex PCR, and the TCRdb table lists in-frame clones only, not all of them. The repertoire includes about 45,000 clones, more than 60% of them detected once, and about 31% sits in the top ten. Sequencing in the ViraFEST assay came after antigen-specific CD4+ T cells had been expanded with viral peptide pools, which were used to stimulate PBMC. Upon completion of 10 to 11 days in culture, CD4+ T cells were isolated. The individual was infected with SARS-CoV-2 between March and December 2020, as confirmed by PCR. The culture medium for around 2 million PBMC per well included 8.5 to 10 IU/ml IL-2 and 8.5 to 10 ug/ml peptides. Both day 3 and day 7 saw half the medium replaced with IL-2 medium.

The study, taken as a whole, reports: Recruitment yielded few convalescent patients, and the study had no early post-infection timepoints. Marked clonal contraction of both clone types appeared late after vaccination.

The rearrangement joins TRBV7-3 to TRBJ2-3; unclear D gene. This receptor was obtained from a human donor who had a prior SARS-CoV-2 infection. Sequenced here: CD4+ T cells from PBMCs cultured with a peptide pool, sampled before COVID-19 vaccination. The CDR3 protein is CASSLTGTDTQYF. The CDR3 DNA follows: TGTGCCAGCAGCTTAACGGGCACAGATACGCAGTATTTT. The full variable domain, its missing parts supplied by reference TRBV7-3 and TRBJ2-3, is GAGVSQTPSNKVTEKGKYVELRCDPISGHTALYWYRQSLGQGPEFLIYFQGTGAADDSGLPNDRFFAVRPEGSVSTLKIQRTERGDSAVYLCASSLTGTDTQYFGPGTRLTVL.